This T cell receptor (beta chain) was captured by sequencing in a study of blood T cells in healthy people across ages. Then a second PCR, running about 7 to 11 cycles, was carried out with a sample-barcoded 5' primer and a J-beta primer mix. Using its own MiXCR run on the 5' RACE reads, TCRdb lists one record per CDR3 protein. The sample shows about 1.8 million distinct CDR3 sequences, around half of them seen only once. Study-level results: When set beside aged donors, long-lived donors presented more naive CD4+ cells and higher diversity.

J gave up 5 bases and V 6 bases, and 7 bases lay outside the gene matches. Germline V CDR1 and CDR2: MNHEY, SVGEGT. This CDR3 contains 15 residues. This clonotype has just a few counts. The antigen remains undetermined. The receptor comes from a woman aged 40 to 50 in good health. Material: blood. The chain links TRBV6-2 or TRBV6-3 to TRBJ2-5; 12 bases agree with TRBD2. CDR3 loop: CASRNGLAGHETQYF. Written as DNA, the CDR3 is TGTGCCAGCAGAAACGGACTAGCGGGGCATGAGACCCAGTACTTC.